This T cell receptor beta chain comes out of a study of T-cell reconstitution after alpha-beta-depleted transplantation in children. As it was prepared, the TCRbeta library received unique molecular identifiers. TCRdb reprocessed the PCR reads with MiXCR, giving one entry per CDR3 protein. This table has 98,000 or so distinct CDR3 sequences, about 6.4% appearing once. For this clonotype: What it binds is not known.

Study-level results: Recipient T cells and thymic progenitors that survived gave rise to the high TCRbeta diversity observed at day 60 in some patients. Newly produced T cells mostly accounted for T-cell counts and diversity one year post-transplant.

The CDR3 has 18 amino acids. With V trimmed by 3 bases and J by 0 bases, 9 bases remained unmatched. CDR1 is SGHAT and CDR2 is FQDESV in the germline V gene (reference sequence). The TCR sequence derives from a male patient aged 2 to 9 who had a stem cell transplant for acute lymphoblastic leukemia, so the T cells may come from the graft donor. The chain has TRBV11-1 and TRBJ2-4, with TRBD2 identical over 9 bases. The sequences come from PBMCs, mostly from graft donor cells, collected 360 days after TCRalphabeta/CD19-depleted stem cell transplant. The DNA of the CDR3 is TGTGCCAGCAGCTTGCCAGCGGGGGGCTCTTTAGCCAAAAACATTCAGTACTTC. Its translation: CASSLPAGGSLAKNIQYF.